Listed below are T cell receptor beta chains from one sample, sequenced in a study of blood T cell repertoires in COVID-19. Repertoires were generated with immunoSEQ multiplex PCR, while TCRdb's copy carries only in-frame clones and drops some. The table lists roughly 310,000 clones, approximately 87% of them singletons, with 3.5% to 4.5% in the top ten. The sequencing sample was made of peripheral blood. The source of these receptors is a woman in her fifties or sixties with active or convalescent COVID-19. Both conserved end residues are part of each CDR3. A D gene is named only where the DNA matches it firmly. Size is stated for part of the rows, as once, few or many counts, or as a class when the clone is expanded.

11	.	TRBV28	.	TRBJ2-7	CASSVQYEQYF	TGTGCCAGCAGTGTACAGTACGAGCAGTACTTC
15	.	TRBV28	TRBD2	TRBJ2-2	CASSLTSGTVGELFF	TGTGCCAGCAGTTTGACTAGCGGGACGGTCGGGGAGCTGTTTTTT
13	.	TRBV6-5	TRBD1	TRBJ2-5	CASRLTGGETQYF	TGTGCCAGCAGGCTTACAGGGGGGGAGACCCAGTACTTC
17	.	TRBV4-1	.	TRBJ2-1	CASSQMPPSSVGNEQFF	TGCGCCAGCAGCCAAATGCCTCCTAGTAGCGTGGGCAATGAGCAGTTCTTC
14	.	TRBV6-2/TRBV6-3	.	TRBJ2-7	CASSYGQGSYEQYF	TGTGCCAGCAGTTATGGGCAGGGCTCCTACGAGCAGTACTTC
15	few	TRBV19	.	TRBJ1-5	CASLLAGRGNQPQHF	TGTGCCAGCCTATTGGCCGGTCGGGGCAATCAGCCCCAGCATTTT
18	.	TRBV23-1	.	TRBJ1-4	CASSQTGRIRGSNEKLFF	TGCGCCAGCAGTCAAACCGGGAGGATTAGGGGGTCTAATGAAAAACTGTTTTTT
14	.	TRBV7-3	.	TRBJ1-1	CASSPRGSGTEAFF	TGTGCCAGCAGCCCCCGGGGGTCGGGCACTGAAGCTTTCTTT
20	.	TRBV5-8	TRBD2	TRBJ2-1	CASSFMRLAGGLSSYNEQFF	TGTGCCAGCAGCTTTATGAGACTAGCGGGGGGCTTAAGCTCCTACAATGAGCAGTTCTTC
15	.	TRBV7-6	.	TRBJ2-4	CASSLAGEGGNIQYF	TGTGCCAGCAGCTTAGCCGGGGAAGGGGGAAACATTCAGTACTTC
15	.	TRBV5-1	.	TRBJ1-5	CASSSSGGQGQPQHF	TGCGCCAGCAGCTCCTCGGGGGGTCAGGGTCAGCCCCAGCATTTT
13	once	TRBV29-1	TRBD2	TRBJ2-7	CSVPSGGSYEQYF	TGCAGCGTTCCGTCGGGGGGGAGCTACGAGCAGTACTTC
15	.	TRBV14	.	TRBJ2-7	CASSQDLSGVYEQYF	TGTGCCAGCAGCCAAGATCTTTCGGGGGTCTACGAGCAGTACTTC
18	.	TRBV30	TRBD1	TRBJ2-2	CAWSVAPLDRVYTGELFF	TGTGCCTGGAGCGTTGCCCCCCTCGACAGGGTCTACACCGGGGAGCTGTTTTTT
16	.	TRBV4-1	.	TRBJ1-5	CASSLIGTTQNQPQHF	TGCGCCAGCAGCCTGATCGGGACTACACAAAATCAGCCCCAGCATTTT
11	.	TRBV7-9	.	TRBJ1-1	CASRDITEAFF	TGTGCCAGCAGGGACATAACTGAAGCTTTCTTT
16	.	TRBV5-5	TRBD1	TRBJ1-6	CASGDRLSSYNSPLHF	TGTGCCAGCGGGGACAGGCTGAGCTCCTATAATTCACCCCTCCACTTT
14	.	TRBV11-1	TRBD2	TRBJ2-3	CASSTGTSVDTQYF	TGTGCCAGCAGTACCGGGACTAGCGTCGATACGCAGTATTTT
17	.	TRBV18	TRBD2	TRBJ2-5	CASSPLAGGPYQETQYF	TGTGCCAGCTCACCTCTAGCGGGGGGCCCCTACCAAGAGACCCAGTACTTC
16	.	TRBV5-5	TRBD2	TRBJ2-3	CASSFSGGASKDTQYF	TGTGCCAGCAGCTTCAGCGGGGGGGCGAGCAAGGATACGCAGTATTTT
13	.	TRBV30	TRBD1	TRBJ1-5	CAWATGVNQPQHF	TGTGCCTGGGCTACAGGGGTGAATCAGCCCCAGCATTTT
17	.	TRBV7-2	TRBD2	TRBJ2-7	CASSLGLRAGASYEQYF	TGTGCCAGCAGCTTAGGTTTACGGGCGGGAGCTTCCTACGAGCAGTACTTC
16	.	TRBV28	.	TRBJ1-2	CASRSFTGKEYYGYTF	TGTGCCAGCAGATCTTTCACAGGGAAGGAGTACTATGGCTACACCTTC
14	.	TRBV10-2	.	TRBJ1-1	CASKALTGTTEAFF	TGCGCCAGCAAGGCTTTGACGGGAACAACTGAAGCTTTCTTT
14	.	TRBV27	.	TRBJ1-1	CASSLSARATEAFF	TGTGCCAGCAGTTTGTCAGCGAGGGCCACTGAAGCTTTCTTT
15	.	TRBV29-1	TRBD1	TRBJ1-1	CSVKGQGTVDTEAFF	TGCAGCGTTAAAGGACAGGGGACGGTCGACACTGAAGCTTTCTTT
16	.	TRBV5-1	.	TRBJ2-3	CASSLGVGLSTDTQYF	TGCGCCAGCAGCTTGGGTGTTGGACTTAGCACAGATACGCAGTATTTT
12	few	TRBV2	.	TRBJ1-2	CATTREGYGYTF	TGTGCCACCACCAGGGAGGGCTATGGCTACACCTTC
17	.	TRBV18	.	TRBJ1-2	CASSPRSTGGENGGYTF	TGTGCCAGCTCACCACGGTCGACCGGGGGGGAGAACGGTGGCTACACCTTC
12	.	TRBV4-2	.	TRBJ2-1	CASSSPIYEQFF	TGTGCCAGCAGCTCCCCTATCTATGAGCAGTTCTTC
16	once	TRBV5-1	.	TRBJ2-3	CASSREGKRGTDTQYF	TGCGCCAGCAGCCGTGAAGGAAAGAGGGGCACAGATACGCAGTATTTT
16	once	TRBV5-1	TRBD2	TRBJ2-7	CASSLVASGRSYEQYF	TGCGCCAGCAGCTTGGTGGCTAGCGGGAGGAGCTACGAGCAGTACTTC
15	.	TRBV19	TRBD2	TRBJ2-3	CASSTLAEGLVMQYF	TGTGCCAGTAGTACGCTAGCGGAGGGTTTAGTAATGCAGTATTTT
15	.	TRBV5-4	.	TRBJ2-7	CASSGPTGLSYEQYF	TGTGCCAGCAGCGGTCCTACAGGGCTTTCCTACGAGCAGTACTTC
15	.	TRBV28	.	TRBJ2-1	CASRSPLRVNNEQFF	TGTGCCAGCAGATCGCCCTTACGAGTGAACAATGAGCAGTTCTTC
15	.	TRBV7-2	.	TRBJ2-2	CASSLAAGGYGELFF	TGTGCCAGCAGCTTAGCGGCAGGGGGGTACGGGGAGCTGTTTTTT
13	.	TRBV14	TRBD1	TRBJ2-7	CASRGTGSVEQYF	TGTGCCAGCAGGGGGACAGGTTCCGTCGAGCAGTACTTC
11	.	TRBV4-3	.	TRBJ2-1	CASSLNNEQFF	TGCGCCAGCAGCCTCAATAATGAGCAGTTCTTC
12	.	TRBV19	.	TRBJ1-1	CASRFVNTEAFF	TGTGCCAGTAGGTTCGTGAACACTGAAGCTTTCTTT
13	.	TRBV5-4	.	TRBJ2-5	CASSSQMQETQYF	TGTGCCAGCAGCTCCCAGATGCAAGAGACCCAGTACTTC
12	.	TRBV9	TRBD2	TRBJ2-7	CASSGTSGEQYF	TGTGCCAGCAGCGGGACTAGCGGGGAGCAGTACTTC
16	.	TRBV4-2	.	TRBJ1-2	CASSQDTGEMGYGYTF	TGTGCCAGCAGCCAAGATACGGGGGAAATGGGCTATGGCTACACCTTC
14	.	TRBV25-1	.	TRBJ1-2	CASSESGQIYGYTF	TGTGCCAGCAGTGAATCTGGGCAGATCTATGGCTACACCTTC
14	.	TRBV11-2	.	TRBJ2-7	CASSLASGTYEQYF	TGTGCCAGCAGCTTAGCTTCCGGGACCTACGAGCAGTACTTC
13	.	TRBV4-3	.	TRBJ2-1	CASSQGTYNEQFF	TGCGCCAGCAGCCAAGGGACATACAATGAGCAGTTCTTC
15	.	TRBV19	.	TRBJ1-2	CASSDLVGVPNGYTF	TGTGCCAGTAGTGACCTCGTCGGGGTGCCAAATGGCTACACCTTC
19	.	TRBV7-2	TRBD1	TRBJ2-2	CASSSGPTGGAVGAGELFF	TGTGCCAGCAGCTCAGGGCCAACAGGGGGCGCGGTTGGCGCCGGGGAGCTGTTTTTT
14	.	TRBV27	.	TRBJ1-5	CASSEGQDNQPQHF	TGTGCCAGCAGCGAAGGTCAGGACAATCAGCCCCAGCATTTT
14	once	TRBV27	.	TRBJ2-7	CASRPGVLSGEQYF	TGTGCCAGCCGACCCGGGGTCCTCTCCGGCGAGCAGTACTTC
13	.	TRBV6-5	.	TRBJ2-7	CASSYSFNYEQYF	TGTGCCAGCAGTTACTCGTTTAACTACGAGCAGTACTTC